This T cell receptor beta chain came from a study of cytomegalovirus exposure and HLA in healthy donors. Looking at the study overall: Approximately 190 million T cells yielded 117 million unique TCR beta sequences, as an earlier analysis found. Study-wide results and limits: Sequencing likely caused a cluster of highly shared sequence variants. There were some V segments, including TRBV6-2 and TRBV6-3, excluded as indistinguishable.

A word on this clone: Its antigen is currently unknown.

Germline assignment: CDR1 LNHDA and CDR2 SQIVND (reference sequence). The CDR3 runs 15 residues. The V and J ends lost 11 bases and 0 bases, in that order; junction bases with no gene match: 8. Use of 60 Vbeta and 13 Jbeta primers characterized the PCR. Only in-frame clones appear in the TCRdb table, and some are missing; sequencing was by immunoSEQ multiplex PCR. The sample records some 190,000 clones, more than 60% being singletons. Healthy bone marrow donors supplied every sample. This TCR was recovered from a woman younger than 45 in good health and CMV-seropositive. This chain joins TRBV19 and TRBJ2-2; 8 bases are shared with TRBD2. The sample taken for sequencing was PBMCs. The CDR3 spells CAGGAGGSNTGELFF. The CDR3 DNA reads TGTGCCGGCGGGGCGGGAGGCTCGAACACCGGGGAGCTGTTTTTT.